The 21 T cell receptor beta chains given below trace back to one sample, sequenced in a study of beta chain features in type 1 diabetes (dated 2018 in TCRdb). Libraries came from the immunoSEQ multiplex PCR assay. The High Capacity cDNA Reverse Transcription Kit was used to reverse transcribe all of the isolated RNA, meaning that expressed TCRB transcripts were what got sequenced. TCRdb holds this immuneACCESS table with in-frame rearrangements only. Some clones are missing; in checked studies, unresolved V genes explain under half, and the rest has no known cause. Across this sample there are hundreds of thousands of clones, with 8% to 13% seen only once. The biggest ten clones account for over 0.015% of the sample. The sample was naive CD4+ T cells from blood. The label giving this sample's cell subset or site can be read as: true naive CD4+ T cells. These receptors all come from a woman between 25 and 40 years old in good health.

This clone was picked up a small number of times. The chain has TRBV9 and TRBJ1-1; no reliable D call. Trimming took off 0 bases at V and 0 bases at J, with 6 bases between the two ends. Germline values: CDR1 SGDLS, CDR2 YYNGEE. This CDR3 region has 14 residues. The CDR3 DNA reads TGTGCCAGCAGCGTAGGAGGCATGAACACTGAAGCTTTCTTT. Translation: CASSVGGMNTEAFF.

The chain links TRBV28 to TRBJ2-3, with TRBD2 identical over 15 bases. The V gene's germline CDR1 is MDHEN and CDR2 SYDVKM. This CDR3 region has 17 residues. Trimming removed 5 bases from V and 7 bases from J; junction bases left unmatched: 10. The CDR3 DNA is TGTGCCAGCAGTGCGAGGGGGACTAGCGGGAGGCTAAATACGCAGTATTTT. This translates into CASSARGTSGRLNTQYF.

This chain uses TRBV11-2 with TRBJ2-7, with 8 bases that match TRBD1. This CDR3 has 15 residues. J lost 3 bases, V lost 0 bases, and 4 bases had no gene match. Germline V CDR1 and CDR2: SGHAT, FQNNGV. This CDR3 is CASSLDGTGDYEQYF. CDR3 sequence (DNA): TGTGCCAGCAGCTTAGACGGGACAGGAGACTACGAGCAGTACTTC. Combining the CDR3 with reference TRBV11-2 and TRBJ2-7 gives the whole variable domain EAGVAQSPRYKIIEKRQSVAFWCNPISGHATLYWYQQILGQGPKLLIQFQNNGVVDDSQLPKDRFSAERLKGVDSTLKIQPAKLEDSAVYLCASSLDGTGDYEQYFGPGTRLTVT.

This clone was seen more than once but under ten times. The CDR3 DNA reads TGTGCCAGCAGCCCGCCCCGTGCAGGGGGGGAGCAGTACTTC. Encoded protein: CASSPPRAGGEQYF. V and J are TRBV7-2 and TRBJ2-7; TRBD1 is a possible D gene (7 bases). V shed 5 bases and J shed 7 bases, with 18 bases lying between them. This CDR3 contains 14 residues. The germline CDR1 and CDR2 sequences are SGHTA and FQGNSA.

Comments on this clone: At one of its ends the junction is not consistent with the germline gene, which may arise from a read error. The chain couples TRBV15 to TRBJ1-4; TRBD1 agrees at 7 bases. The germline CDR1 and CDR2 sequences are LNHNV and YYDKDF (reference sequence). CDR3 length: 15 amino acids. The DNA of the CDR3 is TGTGCCACCAGCCGAGACAGGGTAACTAATGAAAAACTGTTTTTT. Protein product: CATSRDRVTNEKLFF.

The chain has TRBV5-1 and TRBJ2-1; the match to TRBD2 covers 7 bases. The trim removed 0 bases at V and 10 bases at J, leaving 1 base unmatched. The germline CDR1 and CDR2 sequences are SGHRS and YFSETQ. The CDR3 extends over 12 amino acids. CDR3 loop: CASSLVGGEQFF. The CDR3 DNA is TGCGCCAGCAGCTTGGTCGGGGGGGAGCAGTTCTTC.

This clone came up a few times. The CDR3 reads CAWSVHQRLSEAFF. CDR3 nucleotides: TGTGCCTGGAGTGTACATCAGCGTTTGTCTGAAGCTTTCTTT. The chain uses TRBV30 and TRBJ1-1; D is uncertain. CDR3 length: 14 amino acids. Germline V gene sequence: CDR1 GTSNPN, CDR2 SVGIG (reference sequence). V lost 0 bases, J lost 6 bases, and 14 bases lay in between. The full variable domain, in which reference TRBV30 and TRBJ1-1 provide the parts outside the CDR3, is SQTIHQWPATLVQPVGSPLSLECTVEGTSNPNLYWYRQAAGRGLQLLFYSVGIGQISSEVPQNLSASRPQDRQFILSSKKLLLSDSGFYLCAWSVHQRLSEAFFGQGTRLTVV.

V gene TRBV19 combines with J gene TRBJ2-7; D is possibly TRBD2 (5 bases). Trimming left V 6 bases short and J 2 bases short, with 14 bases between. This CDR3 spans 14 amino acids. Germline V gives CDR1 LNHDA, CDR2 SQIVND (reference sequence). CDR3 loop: CASSGDGVAYEQYF. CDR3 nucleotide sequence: TGTGCCAGTAGCGGAGACGGGGTCGCCTACGAGCAGTACTTC.

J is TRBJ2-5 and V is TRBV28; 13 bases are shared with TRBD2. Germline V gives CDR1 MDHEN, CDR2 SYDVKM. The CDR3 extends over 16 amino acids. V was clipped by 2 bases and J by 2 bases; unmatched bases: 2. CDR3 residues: CASSLPLAGGQETQYF. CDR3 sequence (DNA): TGTGCCAGCAGTTTACCACTAGCGGGAGGGCAAGAGACCCAGTACTTC.

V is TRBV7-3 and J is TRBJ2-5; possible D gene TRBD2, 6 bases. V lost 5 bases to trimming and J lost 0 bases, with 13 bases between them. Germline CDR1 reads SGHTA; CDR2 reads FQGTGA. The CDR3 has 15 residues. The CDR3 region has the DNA TGTGCCAGCAGCCACGGGGGTCTGTACCAAGAGACCCAGTACTTC. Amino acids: CASSHGGLYQETQYF. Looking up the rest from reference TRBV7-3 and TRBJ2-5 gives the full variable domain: GAGVSQTPSNKVTEKGKYVELRCDPISGHTALYWYRQSLGQGPEFLIYFQGTGAADDSGLPNDRFFAVRPEGSVSTLKIQRTERGDSAVYLCASSHGGLYQETQYFGPGTRLLVL.

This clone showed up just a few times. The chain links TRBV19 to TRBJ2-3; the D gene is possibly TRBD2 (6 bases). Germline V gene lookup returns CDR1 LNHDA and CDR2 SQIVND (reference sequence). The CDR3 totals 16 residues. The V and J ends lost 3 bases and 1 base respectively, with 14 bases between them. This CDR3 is CASSMFRESGTDTQYF. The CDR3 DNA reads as TGTGCCAGTAGTATGTTCCGGGAGTCTGGCACAGATACGCAGTATTTT.

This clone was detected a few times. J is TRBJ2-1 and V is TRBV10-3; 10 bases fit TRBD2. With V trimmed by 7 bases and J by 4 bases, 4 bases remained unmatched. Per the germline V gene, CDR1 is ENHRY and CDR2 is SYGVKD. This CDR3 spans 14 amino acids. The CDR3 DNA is TGTGCCATCACCGGGACTAGCGAGTACAATGAGCAGTTCTTC. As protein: CAITGTSEYNEQFF.

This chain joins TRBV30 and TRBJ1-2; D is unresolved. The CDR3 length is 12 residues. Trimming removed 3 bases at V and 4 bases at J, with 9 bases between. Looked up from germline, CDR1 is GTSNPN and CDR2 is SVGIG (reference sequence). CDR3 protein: CAWRANSYGYTF. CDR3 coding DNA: TGTGCCTGGAGGGCAAACAGCTATGGCTACACCTTC.

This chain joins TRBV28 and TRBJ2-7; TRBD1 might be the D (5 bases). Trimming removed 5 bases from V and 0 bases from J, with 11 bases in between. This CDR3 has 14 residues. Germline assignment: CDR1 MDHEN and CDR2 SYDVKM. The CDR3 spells CASSLTDLSYEQYF. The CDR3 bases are TGTGCCAGCAGTCTGACAGACCTCTCCTACGAGCAGTACTTC.

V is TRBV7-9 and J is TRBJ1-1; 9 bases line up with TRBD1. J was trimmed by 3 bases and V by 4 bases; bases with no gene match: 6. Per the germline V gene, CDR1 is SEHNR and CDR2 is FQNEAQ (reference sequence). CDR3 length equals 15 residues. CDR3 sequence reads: CASSSKQGADTEAFF. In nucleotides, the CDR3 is TGTGCCAGCAGCTCGAAACAGGGGGCAGACACTGAAGCTTTCTTT.

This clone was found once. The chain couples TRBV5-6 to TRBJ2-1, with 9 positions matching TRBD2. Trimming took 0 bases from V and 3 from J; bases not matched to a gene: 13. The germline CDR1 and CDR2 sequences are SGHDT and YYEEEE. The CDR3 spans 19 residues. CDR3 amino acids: CASSLGVGDPSGNYNEQFF. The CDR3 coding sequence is TGTGCCAGCAGCTTGGGAGTAGGGGACCCTAGCGGGAACTACAATGAGCAGTTCTTC.

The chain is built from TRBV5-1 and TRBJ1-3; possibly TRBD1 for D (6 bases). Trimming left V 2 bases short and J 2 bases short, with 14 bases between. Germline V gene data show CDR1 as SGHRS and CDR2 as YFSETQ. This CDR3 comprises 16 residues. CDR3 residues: CASSFGPEGAGNTIYF. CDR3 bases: TGCGCCAGCAGCTTTGGGCCCGAGGGGGCTGGAAACACCATATATTTT.

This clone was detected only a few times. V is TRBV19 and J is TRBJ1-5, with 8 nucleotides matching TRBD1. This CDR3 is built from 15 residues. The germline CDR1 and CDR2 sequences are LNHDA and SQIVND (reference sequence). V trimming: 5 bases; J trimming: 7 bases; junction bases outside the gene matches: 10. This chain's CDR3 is CASSPIGTGDQPQHF. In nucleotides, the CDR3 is TGTGCCAGTAGTCCCATCGGGACAGGTGACCAGCCCCAGCATTTT.

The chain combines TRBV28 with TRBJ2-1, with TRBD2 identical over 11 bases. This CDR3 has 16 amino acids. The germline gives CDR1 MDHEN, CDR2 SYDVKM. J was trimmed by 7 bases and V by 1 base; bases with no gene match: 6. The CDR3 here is CASSLLLAGVQNEQFF. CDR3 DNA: TGTGCCAGCAGTTTATTACTAGCGGGAGTCCAGAATGAGCAGTTCTTC.

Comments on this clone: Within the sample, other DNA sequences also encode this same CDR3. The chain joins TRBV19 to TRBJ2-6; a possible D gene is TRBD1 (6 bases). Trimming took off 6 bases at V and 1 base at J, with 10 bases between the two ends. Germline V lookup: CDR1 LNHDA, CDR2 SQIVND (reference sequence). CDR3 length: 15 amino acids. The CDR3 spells CASRDQGSGANVLTF. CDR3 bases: TGTGCCAGTAGGGACCAGGGGTCTGGGGCCAACGTCCTGACTTTC.

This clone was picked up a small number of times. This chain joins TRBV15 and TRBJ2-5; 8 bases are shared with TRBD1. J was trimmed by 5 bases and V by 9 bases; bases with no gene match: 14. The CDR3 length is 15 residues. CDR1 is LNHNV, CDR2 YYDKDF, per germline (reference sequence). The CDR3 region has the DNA TGTGCCACTGGATCTCCCCAGGGGGCGGGGGAGACCCAGTACTTC. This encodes CATGSPQGAGETQYF.